This T cell receptor (beta chain) was retrieved from a study of cytomegalovirus exposure and HLA in healthy donors. Study-level findings and limits: Both high specificity and high sensitivity reportedly marked the classifier's diagnosis of cytomegalovirus status. Specificity for CMV antigens was confirmed in vitro for three of the CMV-associated chains.

Germline-derived CDR1 and CDR2 are PRHDT and FYEKMQ (reference sequence). The CDR3 length is 16 residues. V was shortened by 1 base and J by 3 bases, with 15 bases between the two germline ends. The sample holds one count of this clone. Its antigen is unidentified. PCR used 60 Vbeta primers and 13 Jbeta primers. Sequencing used immunoSEQ multiplex PCR; TCRdb keeps in-frame clones, though not all of them. The sample comprises 70,000 to 85,000 clones, around 58% of which are singletons, and 4.5% to 6% rests with the top ten. The source material was PBMCs. The V and J genes are TRBV13 and TRBJ1-1; weak D call: TRBD1 (5 bases). The sequence came from a man aged 25 to 40 in good health and CMV-seropositive. The CDR3 DNA is TGTGCCAGCAGCTTAGAAGCTCATACAGGCGACACTGAAGCTTTCTTT. It yields the protein CASSLEAHTGDTEAFF. Looking up the rest from reference TRBV13 and TRBJ1-1 gives the full variable domain: AAGVIQSPRHLIKEKRETATLKCYPIPRHDTVYWYQQGPGQDPQFLISFYEKMQSDKGSIPDRFSAQQFSDYHSELNMSSLELGDSALYFCASSLEAHTGDTEAFFGQGTRLTVV.